One and the same sample provided the 17 T cell receptor beta chains below, sequenced in a study of blood T cell repertoires in COVID-19. The repertoire was sequenced with immunoSEQ multiplex PCR; TCRdb's copy has only in-frame clones and lacks some. The data show 320,000 or so clones, with 85% seen just once and approximately 1.9% held by the top ten. The sample taken for sequencing was PBMCs or T cells enriched from blood (not recorded which). The origin of the receptors is a woman aged 25 to 39 who had been exposed to COVID-19.

The table lists this clone with a count of one. J is TRBJ1-5 and V is TRBV2; D is possibly TRBD1 (5 bases). In germline, CDR1 is SNHLY, CDR2 FYNNEI. The CDR3 spans 14 residues. The V gene lost 3 bases and the J gene lost 4 bases, with 10 bases spanning the gap. The CDR3 spells CASSEGLGNQPQHF. In DNA form, the CDR3 reads TGTGCCAGCAGTGAGGGACTAGGGAATCAGCCCCAGCATTTT.

This chain uses TRBV4-1 with TRBJ1-6; 7 nucleotides match TRBD1. V shed 1 base, J shed 7 bases, and the junction held 10 bases outside the gene matches. This CDR3 contains 17 residues. Germline values: CDR1 MGHRA, CDR2 YSYEKL. CDR3 amino acids: CASSQALLGGSNSPLHF. CDR3 in DNA: TGCGCCAGCAGCCAAGCTCTATTAGGGGGCAGCAATTCACCCCTCCACTTT.

The V and J genes are TRBV5-1 and TRBJ2-1; 11 nucleotides line up with TRBD2. Per germline, CDR1 SGHRS and CDR2 YFSETQ. CDR3 length: 19 residues. With V trimmed by 4 bases and J by 7 bases, 19 bases remained unmatched. CDR3 coding DNA: TGCGCCAGCAGCCTCTCCACCGTTAGCGGGGGGGCAAAAATGAATGAGCAGTTCTTC. Amino acids: CASSLSTVSGGAKMNEQFF.

The CDR3 DNA reads TGTGCCAGCAGCCTTTTCAGTCAGGCTCATGAAAAACTGTTTTTT. This gives the protein CASSLFSQAHEKLFF. The V and J genes are TRBV11-2 and TRBJ1-4, with unresolved D. Trimming stripped 5 bases from V and 6 bases from J, with 16 bases between. Germline-derived CDR1 and CDR2 are SGHAT and FQNNGV. The CDR3 consists of 15 residues.

V and J are TRBV9 and TRBJ1-1; 12 bases agree with TRBD1. Per the germline V gene, CDR1 is SGDLS and CDR2 is YYNGEE. This CDR3 spans 15 amino acids. The V gene end was trimmed by 0 bases and the J gene end by 6 bases; junction bases not matched to a gene: 3. The CDR3 DNA reads as TGTGCCAGCAGCGTAGGGGGACAGGGGGCCTCTGAAGCTTTCTTT. It is translated as CASSVGGQGASEAFF.

The rearrangement links TRBV28 to TRBJ2-3; D remains ambiguous. Germline-derived CDR1 and CDR2 are MDHEN and SYDVKM. Trimming shortened V by 7 bases and J by 0 bases, and 8 bases separated the two germline ends. The CDR3 length is 13 residues. The CDR3 region has the DNA TGTGCCAGCAATCTGGCTAGCACAGATACGCAGTATTTT. It encodes CASNLASTDTQYF.

This clone was counted a single time. This chain joins TRBV2 and TRBJ1-5; TRBD1 aligns across 7 bases. Germline loops: CDR1 SNHLY, CDR2 FYNNEI. The CDR3 covers 15 residues. V trimming: 3 bases; J trimming: 7 bases; junction bases outside the gene matches: 9. The CDR3 loop reads CASSDATGFGQPQHF. The CDR3 region has the DNA TGTGCCAGCAGTGATGCGACAGGGTTTGGGCAGCCCCAGCATTTT.

The J gene is TRBJ2-1, the V gene TRBV28; D call uncertain. The CDR3 has 11 residues. Per germline, CDR1 MDHEN and CDR2 SYDVKM. The V end lost 7 bases, the J end lost 5 bases, and 6 bases lay between the germline ends. The CDR3 nucleotides read TGTGCCAGCATAGAAAACAATGAGCAGTTCTTC. Encoded protein: CASIENNEQFF.

V and J are TRBV7-3 and TRBJ2-2; 9 bases are shared with TRBD1. The CDR3 is made up of 17 amino acids. Germline lookup yields CDR1 SGHTA and CDR2 FQGTGA. Trimming at V came to 6 bases and at J to 6 bases, leaving 14 bases not matched to a gene. Here the CDR3 DNA reads TGTGCCAGCAGGAAGGGCGGGACAGGGACGACGGCCGGGGAGCTGTTTTTT. It translates to CASRKGGTGTTAGELFF.

J is TRBJ2-7 and V is TRBV20-1; a weak D match, TRBD2 (6 bases). Trimming pared 3 bases from V and 1 base from J, leaving 10 bases between. The CDR3 sequence is 13 residues long. In germline, CDR1 is DFQATT, CDR2 SNEGSKA (reference sequence). The CDR3 is CSASGGDSYEQYF. The CDR3 DNA reads TGCAGTGCTAGTGGCGGGGATTCCTACGAGCAGTACTTC.

This rearrangement joins TRBV3-1 (or the pseudogene TRBV3-2) to TRBJ1-5; weak D call: TRBD1 (6 bases). Germline V gives CDR1 LGHDT, CDR2 YNNKEL (reference sequence). Trimming took off 5 bases at V and 5 bases at J, with 16 bases between the two ends. The CDR3 runs to 15 residues. In nucleotides, the CDR3 is TGTGCCAGCAGCGCCGCGGCGGGGGCGCATCAGCCCCAGCATTTT. It yields the protein CASSAAAGAHQPQHF.

The CDR3 DNA is TGTGCCACCTGTCCCGGGGAGCTGTTTTTT. Translating it yields CATCPGELFF. V and J are TRBV28 and TRBJ2-2, with D unresolved. CDR1 is MDHEN and CDR2 is SYDVKM in the germline V gene. Trimming left V 10 bases short and J 6 bases short, with 6 bases between. The CDR3 is 10 residues long.

DNA of the CDR3: TGCGCCAGCAGCCGAACCGCAGGCGCGAACACTGAAGCTTTCTTT. Translated: CASSRTAGANTEAFF. This sequence joins TRBV5-1 and TRBJ1-1; unclear D gene. The germline gives CDR1 SGHRS, CDR2 YFSETQ. The V end lost 4 bases, the J end lost 1 base, and 14 bases lay between the germline ends. The CDR3 covers 15 residues.

V and J are TRBV29-1 and TRBJ2-7; possibly TRBD1 for D (6 bases). V was clipped by 6 bases and J by 3 bases, with 18 bases between them. This CDR3 is built from 14 residues. Germline V gene sequence: CDR1 SQVTM, CDR2 ANQGSEA. The CDR3 DNA reads TGCAGCGTCAATTTCCGGGACAAGATCTACGAGCAGTACTTC. It is translated as CSVNFRDKIYEQYF.

The chain links TRBV5-1 to TRBJ2-2, with D maybe TRBD1 (6 bases). Germline CDR1 is SGHRS and CDR2 is YFSETQ. This CDR3 has 15 residues. V was cut by 0 bases and J by 6 bases, with 12 bases left in between. The CDR3 is CASSLDDRFAGELFF. CDR3 nucleotides: TGCGCCAGCAGCTTGGATGACAGGTTCGCCGGGGAGCTGTTTTTT.

This clone was detected a few times. The chain is built from TRBV21-1 and TRBJ1-5; whether TRBD1, the table's D call, matches the DNA was not checked. TRBV21-1 represents a pseudogene. The CDR3 contains 15 residues. The CDR3 region is CASSKEQGSNQPQHF. The CDR3 DNA is TGTGCCAGCAGCAAAGAACAGGGAAGCAATCAGCCCCAGCATTTT.

This chain uses TRBV9 with TRBJ2-2, with 7 nucleotides matching TRBD1. Germline assignment: CDR1 SGDLS and CDR2 YYNGEE. The CDR3 sequence is 15 residues long. V lost 1 base, J lost 7 bases, and 7 bases stayed unmatched. DNA for the CDR3: TGTGCCAGCAGCGTAAGTCTACAGGGGATCGGGGAGCTGTTTTTT. Amino acid sequence: CASSVSLQGIGELFF.